This TCR beta chain was captured in a study of cytomegalovirus exposure and HLA in healthy donors. The study ran its PCR with 60 Vbeta and 13 Jbeta primers. Sequenced by immunoSEQ multiplex PCR; TCRdb stores in-frame clones only, minus some. In the table there are more than 85,000 clones, roughly 69% of which are singletons. The CDR3 spans 15 residues. Germline CDR1 reads MDHEN; CDR2 reads SYDVKM. The J segment lost 10 bases and the V segment lost 1 base, leaving 6 bases of the junction unmatched. The rearrangement uses TRBV28 and TRBJ1-6, with 8 nucleotides matching TRBD1. The sequenced material came from PBMCs. The receptor comes from a woman aged 25 to 39 in good health and CMV-seronegative. The CDR3 DNA is TGTGCCAGCAGTTTATATGGACAGGGAGAGTCACCCCTCCACTTT. The encoded protein is CASSLYGQGESPLHF.